A single sample is the source of the 5 T cell receptor beta chains below, sequenced in a study of blood T cell repertoires in COVID-19. TCRdb keeps only in-frame clones here, not all; method: immunoSEQ multiplex PCR. This sample has about 250,000 clones; around 80% occur once, and the top ten carry over 4.5%. The sequenced sample consisted of peripheral blood. The receptors shown here come from a human donor in a cohort sampled during active COVID-19.

This clone was counted a few times. V is TRBV4-2 and J is TRBJ2-5; 9 bases are shared with TRBD2. The V gene end was trimmed by 4 bases and the J gene end by 2 bases; junction bases not matched to a gene: 8. This CDR3 is 16 amino acids long. The germline gives CDR1 LGHNA, CDR2 YNFKEQ. The CDR3 DNA is TGTGCCAGCAGCCCCCGAATAGCGGGAGAGCAAGAGACCCAGTACTTC. Its translation: CASSPRIAGEQETQYF.

This chain joins TRBV18 and TRBJ1-1; D is ambiguous. Per germline, CDR1 KGHSH and CDR2 LQKENI. V was trimmed by 3 bases and J by 2 bases, leaving 13 bases between them. CDR3 size: 15 residues. DNA for the CDR3: TGTGCCAGCTCACCCATTCGGGAGAGCAACACTGAAGCTTTCTTT. It yields the protein CASSPIRESNTEAFF.

This clone has only one observation. Here the CDR3 reads CASSSGGTRETQYF. For the CDR3, the DNA is TGTGCCAGCAGCTCAGGGGGTACCAGGGAGACCCAGTACTTC. The J gene is TRBJ2-5, the V gene TRBV5-8, with 7 bases that match TRBD1. This CDR3 comprises 14 residues. V lost 3 bases and J lost 5; bases outside the gene matches: 7. From germline, CDR1 is SGHTS and CDR2 YDEGEE. Combining the CDR3 with reference TRBV5-8 and TRBJ2-5 gives the whole variable domain EAGVTQSPTHLIKTRGQQATLRCSPISGHTSVYWYQQALGLGLQFLLWYDEGEERNRGNFPPRFSGRQFPNYSSELNVNALELEDSALYLCASSSGGTRETQYFGPGTRLLVL.

V and J are TRBV10-3 and TRBJ1-1; possible D gene TRBD1, 5 bases. Looked up from germline, CDR1 is ENHRY and CDR2 is SYGVKD. This CDR3 has 13 residues. Trimming cost V 7 bases and J 3 bases, with 12 bases left between them. The CDR3 is CAIKKGLDTEAFF. CDR3 nucleotides: TGTGCCATCAAGAAGGGGCTCGACACTGAAGCTTTCTTT.

The rearrangement joins TRBV18 to TRBJ1-1; D is possibly TRBD1 (5 bases). The CDR3 has 12 amino acids. V was shortened by 3 bases and J by 11 bases, with 13 bases between the two germline ends. Germline V CDR1 and CDR2: KGHSH, LQKENI. CDR3 region: CASSPQGGDAFF. The CDR3 bases are TGTGCCAGCTCACCCCAGGGAGGGGACGCTTTCTTT.